This paragraph reports one T cell receptor (beta chain). As yet, its antigen is unknown. The CDR3 is 14 residues long. Per germline, CDR1 SEHNR and CDR2 FQNEAQ (reference sequence). The V segment lost 6 bases and the J segment 7 bases; nucleotides outside the gene matches: 10. The data belong to a study of shared clonotypes between healthy human individuals. Findings and limits, study-wide: Few donors limited the genetic and exposure-history diversity represented.

In replicate PCRs of unsorted PBMC, approximately 0.3 ug DNA, about 31,000 T cell genomes, was used. Clones were sequenced by immunoSEQ multiplex PCR, and TCRdb holds only the in-frame ones, with some missing. The sample lists about half a million clones, 79% seen once, with 10% to 15% in the top ten. The chain has TRBV7-9 and TRBJ2-7, with 9 bases matching TRBD1. The material sequenced was PBMCs. The source of this sequence is a woman aged 40 to 50 in good health. Some clones in this sample may be carry-over from other donors' samples. The DNA of the CDR3 is TGTGCCAGCAGTTACGGGGACAGGGCCCATGAGCAGTACTTC. Translating it yields CASSYGDRAHEQYF.